A selection of T cell receptor beta chains follows, all from one sample in a study of blood T cells in healthy people across ages. TCRdb independently ran MiXCR on the 5' RACE reads; one entry per CDR3 protein. In the table there are about a million distinct CDR3 sequences, about 48% of which are singletons. Sequencing was done on a sample of blood. Source of these receptors: a man aged 25-40 years in good health. Each CDR3 is given with its conserved first and last residue. A D gene is named only where the DNA matches it firmly. Expanded clones are given a class, and other clones once, few, many or no size at all.

V	D	J	size	DNA	CDR3
TRBV28	TRBD1	TRBJ1-5	NA	TGTGCCAGCAGTTTTCAGGGGGCGCAGCCTCAGCCCCAGCATTTT	CASSFQGAQPQPQHF
TRBV5-1	TRBD1	TRBJ1-4	NA	TGCGCCAGCAGCTTGTACGGGACAGGGTTTACTAATGAAAAACTGTTTTTT	CASSLYGTGFTNEKLFF
TRBV25-1	NA	TRBJ1-2	few	TGTGCCAGCAGTGCGTCGGGGGGTTATGGCTACACCTTC	CASSASGGYGYTF
TRBV7-9	NA	TRBJ2-1	few	TGTGCCAGCAGCTTATCCATGAATGAGCAGTTCTTC	CASSLSMNEQFF
TRBV20-1	NA	TRBJ1-2	NA	TGTAGTGCTAGAGCCGGGGAAAAAAGGGGCTACACCTTC	CSARAGEKRGYTF
TRBV12-3/TRBV12-4	TRBD2	TRBJ2-3	once	TGTGCCAGCAGTTTAGGGACGAGCGGGGGTATGAGTGGCACGCAGTATTTT	CASSLGTSGGMSGTQYF
TRBV7-9	TRBD2	TRBJ2-7	NA	TGTGCCAGCAGCTTATTCGGACTAGAGGGTCTCGAGCAGTACTTC	CASSLFGLEGLEQYF
TRBV9	NA	TRBJ2-2	NA	TGTGCCAGCAGCGTAGCGTCAGAGAACACCGGGGAGCTGTTTTTT	CASSVASENTGELFF
TRBV7-6	TRBD1	TRBJ2-1	NA	TGTGCCAGCAACTCAGACCCCGGGACAGGGGGCAACAATGAGCAGTTCTTC	CASNSDPGTGGNNEQFF
TRBV5-8	NA	TRBJ2-3	NA	TGTGCCAGCGTCAGGGCAACAGATACGCAGTATTTT	CASVRATDTQYF
TRBV9	NA	TRBJ1-6	many	TGTGCCAGCAGCGTAGCTGGGGGATCACCCCTCCACTTT	CASSVAGGSPLHF
TRBV21-1	NA	TRBJ2-1	NA	TGTGCCAGCAGCAAAATCGACAGGGACCGGAGCTCCTACAATGAGCAGTTCTTC	CASSKIDRDRSSYNEQFF
TRBV3-1	TRBD2	TRBJ2-1	NA	TGTGCCAGCAGCTTCGTGAGGGGAGGGCAAGAGACCCAGTTCTTC	CASSFVRGGQETQFF
TRBV12-3/TRBV12-4	NA	TRBJ2-6	NA	TGTGCCAGCAGTTTCGTCTCCGGGTCTGGGGCCAACGTCCTGACTTTC	CASSFVSGSGANVLTF
TRBV4-2	NA	TRBJ1-1	NA	TGTGCCAGCAGCCAAGAAAAGTTTTCTTTTTCTGAAGCTTTCTTT	CASSQEKFSFSEAFF
TRBV6-6	TRBD1	TRBJ2-7	NA	TGTGCCAGCAGCGGATCCGGGACAGGCCACGAGCAGTACTTC	CASSGSGTGHEQYF
TRBV29-1	TRBD1	TRBJ1-5	NA	TGCAGCGTCGGCCTAACGGACAGGTCTCAGCCCCAGCATTTT	CSVGLTDRSQPQHF
TRBV5-4	NA	TRBJ2-5	NA	TGTGCCAGCAGCTTGCCAGGGATTTACCAAGAGACCCAGTACTTC	CASSLPGIYQETQYF
TRBV18	NA	TRBJ2-1	NA	TGTGCCAGCTCACCACCCGGGGACCCCTCTTACAATGAGCAGTTCTTC	CASSPPGDPSYNEQFF
TRBV3-1	TRBD2	TRBJ2-1	NA	TGTGCCAGCAGCCAGCCAGCGGGGGCCCTCCCCAATGAGCAGTTCTTC	CASSQPAGALPNEQFF
TRBV6-1	TRBD1	TRBJ2-3	once	TGTGCCAGCAGTGCGGGACAGGGGGAAAGAACAGATACGCAGTATTTT	CASSAGQGERTDTQYF